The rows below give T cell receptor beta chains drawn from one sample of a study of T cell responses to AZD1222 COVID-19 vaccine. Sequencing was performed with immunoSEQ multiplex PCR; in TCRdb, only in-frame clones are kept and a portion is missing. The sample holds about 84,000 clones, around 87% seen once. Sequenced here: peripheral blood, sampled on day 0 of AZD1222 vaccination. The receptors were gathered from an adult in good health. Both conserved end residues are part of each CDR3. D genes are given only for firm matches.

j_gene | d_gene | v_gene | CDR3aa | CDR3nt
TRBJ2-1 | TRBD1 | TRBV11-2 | CASSHLQGYNEQFF | TGTGCCAGCAGCCATCTACAGGGGTACAATGAGCAGTTCTTC
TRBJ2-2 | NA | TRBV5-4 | CASSLAAGQTGELFF | TGTGCCAGCAGCTTGGCGGCAGGGCAGACCGGGGAGCTGTTTTTT
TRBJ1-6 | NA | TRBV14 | CASSQGQYNSPLHF | TGTGCCAGCAGCCAAGGCCAGTATAATTCACCCCTCCACTTT
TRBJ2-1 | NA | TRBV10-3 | CAISGTGDGRNEQFF | TGTGCCATCAGTGGGACTGGTGACGGTCGCAATGAGCAGTTCTTC
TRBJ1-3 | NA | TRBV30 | CAWSWGIASGNTIYF | TGTGCCTGGAGTTGGGGAATCGCCTCTGGAAACACCATATATTTT
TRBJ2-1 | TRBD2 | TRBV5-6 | CASSPGLAGLSSYNEQFF | TGTGCCAGCAGTCCGGGACTAGCGGGCCTGAGCTCCTACAATGAGCAGTTCTTC
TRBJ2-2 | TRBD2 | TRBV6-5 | CARLTGGGNTGELFF | TGTGCCAGACTGACCGGGGGGGGGAACACCGGGGAGCTGTTTTTT
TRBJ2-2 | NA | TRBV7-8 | CASSLDGVGTGELFF | TGTGCCAGCAGCTTAGATGGCGTGGGCACCGGGGAGCTGTTTTTT
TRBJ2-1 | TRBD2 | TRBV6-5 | CASSTTSGEGRKQFF | TGTGCCAGCAGTACGACTAGCGGGGAAGGGCGGAAGCAGTTCTTC
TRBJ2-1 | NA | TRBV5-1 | CASSIQGDEQFF | TGCGCCAGCAGCATACAGGGCGATGAGCAGTTCTTC
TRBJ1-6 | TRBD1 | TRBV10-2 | CASREPGQGTNSPLHF | TGCGCCAGCAGGGAACCGGGACAGGGTACCAATTCACCCCTCCACTTT
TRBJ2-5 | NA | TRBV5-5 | CASSLDREYQETQYF | TGTGCCAGCAGCTTGGACAGGGAGTACCAAGAGACCCAGTACTTC
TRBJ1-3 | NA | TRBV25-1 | CASALGRGTIYF | TGTGCCAGCGCGTTAGGACGGGGCACCATATATTTT
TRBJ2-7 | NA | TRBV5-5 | CASSLGVGRGAYEQYF | TGTGCCAGCAGCTTGGGGGTTGGGCGCGGGGCCTACGAGCAGTACTTC
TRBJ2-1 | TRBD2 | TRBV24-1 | CATSDPTSGRGNEQFF | TGTGCCACCAGTGATCCTACTAGCGGGAGAGGCAATGAGCAGTTCTTC
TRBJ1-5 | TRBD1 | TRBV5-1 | CASSLWTGANQPQHF | TGCGCCAGCAGCCTCTGGACAGGAGCAAATCAGCCCCAGCATTTT
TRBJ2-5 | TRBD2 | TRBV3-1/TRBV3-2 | CASSQGAGYETQYF | TGTGCCAGCAGCCAAGGAGCGGGATATGAGACCCAGTACTTC
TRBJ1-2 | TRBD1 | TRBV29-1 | CSVEGGDSELGGYTF | TGCAGCGTTGAAGGGGGGGACAGTGAATTAGGTGGCTACACCTTC